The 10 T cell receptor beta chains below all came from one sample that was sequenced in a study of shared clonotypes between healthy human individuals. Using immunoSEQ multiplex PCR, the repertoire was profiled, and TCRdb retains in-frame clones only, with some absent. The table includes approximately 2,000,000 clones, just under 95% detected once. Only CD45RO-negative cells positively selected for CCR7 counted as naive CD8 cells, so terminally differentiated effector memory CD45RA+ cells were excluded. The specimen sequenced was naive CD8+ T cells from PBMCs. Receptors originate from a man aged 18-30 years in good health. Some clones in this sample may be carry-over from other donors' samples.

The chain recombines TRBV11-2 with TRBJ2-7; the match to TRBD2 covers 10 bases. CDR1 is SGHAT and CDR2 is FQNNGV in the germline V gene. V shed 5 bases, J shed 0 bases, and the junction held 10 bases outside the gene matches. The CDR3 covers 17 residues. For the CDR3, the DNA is TGTGCCAGCAGCCCCGGGGCTAGCGGGAGAAACTCCTACGAGCAGTACTTC. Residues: CASSPGASGRNSYEQYF.

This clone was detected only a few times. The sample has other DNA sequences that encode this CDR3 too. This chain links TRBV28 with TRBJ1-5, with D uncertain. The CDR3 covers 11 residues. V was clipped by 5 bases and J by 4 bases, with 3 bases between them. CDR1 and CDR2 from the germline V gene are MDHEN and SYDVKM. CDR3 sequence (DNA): TGTGCCAGCAGTGATAATCAGCCCCAGCATTTT. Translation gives CASSDNQPQHF.

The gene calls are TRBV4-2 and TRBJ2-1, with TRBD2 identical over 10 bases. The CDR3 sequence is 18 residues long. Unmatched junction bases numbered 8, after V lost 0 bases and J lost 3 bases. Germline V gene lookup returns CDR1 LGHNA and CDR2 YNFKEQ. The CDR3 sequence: CASSQEFSGRAFYNEQFF. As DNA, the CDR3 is TGTGCCAGCAGCCAAGAATTCAGCGGGAGGGCCTTCTACAATGAGCAGTTCTTC.

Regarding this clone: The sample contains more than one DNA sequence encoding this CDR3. CDR3 loop: CASIHGPEAFF. CDR3 nucleotide sequence: TGTGCCAGTATTCATGGGCCGGAAGCTTTCTTT. This chain connects TRBV6-1 to TRBJ1-1; unclear D gene. The length of the CDR3 is 11 residues. Germline assignment: CDR1 MNHNS and CDR2 SASEGT. V was pared by 9 bases and J by 8 bases, with 13 bases between.

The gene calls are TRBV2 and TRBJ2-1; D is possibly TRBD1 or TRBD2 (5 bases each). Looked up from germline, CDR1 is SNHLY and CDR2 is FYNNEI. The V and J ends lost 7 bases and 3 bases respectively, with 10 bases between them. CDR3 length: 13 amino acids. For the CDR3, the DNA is TGTGCCAGCAACGGGGACGACTACAATGAGCAGTTCTTC. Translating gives CASNGDDYNEQFF.

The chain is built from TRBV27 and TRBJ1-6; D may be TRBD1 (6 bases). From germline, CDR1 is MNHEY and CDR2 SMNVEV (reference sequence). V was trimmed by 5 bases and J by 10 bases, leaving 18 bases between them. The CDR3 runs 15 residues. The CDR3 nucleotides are TGTGCCAGCAGTAGATCGGTAGGGGGTACCTCACCCCTCCACTTT. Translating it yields CASSRSVGGTSPLHF.

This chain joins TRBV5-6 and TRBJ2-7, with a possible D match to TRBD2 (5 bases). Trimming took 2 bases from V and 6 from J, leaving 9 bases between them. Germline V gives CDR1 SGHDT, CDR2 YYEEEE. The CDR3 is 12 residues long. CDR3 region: CASSFHAGEQYF. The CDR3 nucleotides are TGTGCCAGCAGCTTCCACGCGGGCGAGCAGTACTTC.

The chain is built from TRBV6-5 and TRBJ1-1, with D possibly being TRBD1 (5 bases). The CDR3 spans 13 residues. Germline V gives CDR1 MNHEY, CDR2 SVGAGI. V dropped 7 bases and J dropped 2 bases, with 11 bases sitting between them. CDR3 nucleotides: TGTGCCAGCACCCGGGACTTCAACACTGAAGCTTTCTTT. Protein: CASTRDFNTEAFF.

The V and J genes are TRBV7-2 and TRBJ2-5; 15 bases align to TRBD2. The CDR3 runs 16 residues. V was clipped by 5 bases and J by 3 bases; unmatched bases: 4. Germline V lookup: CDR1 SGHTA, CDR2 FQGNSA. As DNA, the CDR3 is TGTGCCAGCAGCCCCAGGACTAGCGGGAGGGAAGAGACCCAGTACTTC. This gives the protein CASSPRTSGREETQYF.

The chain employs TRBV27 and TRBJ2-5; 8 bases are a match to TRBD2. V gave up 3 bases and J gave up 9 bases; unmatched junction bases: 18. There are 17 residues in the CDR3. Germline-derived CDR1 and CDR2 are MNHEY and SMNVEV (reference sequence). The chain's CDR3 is CASSLLHPTSAAEAQYF. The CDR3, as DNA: TGTGCCAGCAGTTTGCTTCACCCGACTAGCGCGGCGGAGGCCCAGTACTTC.